This T cell receptor (beta chain) appears in the sequencing data of a study of graft-versus-host responses after intestinal transplantation. Study overall: For around 3 years after anti-thymocyte globulin induction, all recipients took tacrolimus and steroids.

Study conclusions and caveats: Across patients carrying graft-donor T cell macrochimerism, allografts held high graft-versus-host to host-versus-graft clonal ratios.

The V and J ends lost 4 bases and 5 bases, in that order; junction bases with no gene match: 10. Germline values: CDR1 SGHRS, CDR2 YFSETQ. CDR3 size: 15 residues. Points on this clone: No antigen is known for it.

Clones were sequenced by immunoSEQ multiplex PCR, and TCRdb holds only the in-frame ones, with some missing. The data show roughly 90,000 clones, around 93% seen once. This specimen consisted of unstimulated CD4+ T cells sorted from spleen or lymph node cells, obtained before transplant. The sequence derives from a human donor who was the organ donor for an intestinal transplant. The chain joins TRBV5-1 to TRBJ2-7; TRBD1 matches 9 bases. For the CDR3, the DNA is TGCGCCAGCAGCCCCGGGACAGGGACTTACCACGAGCAGTACTTC. Residues: CASSPGTGTYHEQYF.